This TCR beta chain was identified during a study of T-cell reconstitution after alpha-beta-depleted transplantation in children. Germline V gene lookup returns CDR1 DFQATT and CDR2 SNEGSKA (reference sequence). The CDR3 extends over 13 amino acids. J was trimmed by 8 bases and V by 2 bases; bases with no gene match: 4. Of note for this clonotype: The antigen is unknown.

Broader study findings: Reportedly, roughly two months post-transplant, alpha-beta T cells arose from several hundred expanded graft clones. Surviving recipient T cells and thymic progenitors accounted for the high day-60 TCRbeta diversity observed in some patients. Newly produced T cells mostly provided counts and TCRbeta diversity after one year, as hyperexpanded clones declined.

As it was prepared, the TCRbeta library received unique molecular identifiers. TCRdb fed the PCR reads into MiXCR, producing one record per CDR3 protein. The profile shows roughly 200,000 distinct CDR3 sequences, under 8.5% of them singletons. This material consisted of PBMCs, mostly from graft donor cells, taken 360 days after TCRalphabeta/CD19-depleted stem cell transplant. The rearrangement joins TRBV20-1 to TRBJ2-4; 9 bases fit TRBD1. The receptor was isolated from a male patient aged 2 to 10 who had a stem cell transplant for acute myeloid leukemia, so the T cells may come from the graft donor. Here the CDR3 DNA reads TGCAGTGCTAGAATCCACAGGGGGCACATTCAGTACTTC. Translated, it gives CSARIHRGHIQYF.